This T cell receptor beta chain was recovered during a study of CD8+ T cells in alopecia areata. Study information: Tofacitinib was taken orally by treated patients, and the dose was 5 to 10 mg twice daily.

Treatment denoted: oral pan-JAK inhibitor, 5-10 mg twice daily. Study-wide results and limits: Many expanded lesional clones stayed in scalp and blood while on tofacitinib. Compared with normal scalp, lesional scalp had higher clonality and more expanded CD8+ clones. For patients receiving tofacitinib, scalp clonality and expanded CD8+ clones among the top 100 significantly decreased.

Notes on this clone: Antigen: not known.

Sequencing relied on a cDNA template that was reverse transcribed from extracted RNA. The protocol was immunoSEQ multiplex PCR, while the TCRdb copy is restricted to in-frame clones and leaves out a portion. The sample has around 180,000 clones; roughly 70% are singletons. V was clipped by 1 base and J by 4 bases, with 6 bases between them. Germline V gives CDR1 LGHNA, CDR2 YSLEER. The CDR3 extends over 13 amino acids. The receptor was isolated from a human donor with alopecia areata. This material consisted of CD4+ T cells sorted from blood, taken between weeks 49 and 50, from a patient treated with tofacitinib. V is TRBV4-3 and J is TRBJ2-3; possible D gene TRBD1, 5 bases. CDR3 amino acids: CASSQATADTQYF. As DNA, the CDR3 is TGCGCCAGCAGCCAAGCGACAGCAGATACGCAGTATTTT.